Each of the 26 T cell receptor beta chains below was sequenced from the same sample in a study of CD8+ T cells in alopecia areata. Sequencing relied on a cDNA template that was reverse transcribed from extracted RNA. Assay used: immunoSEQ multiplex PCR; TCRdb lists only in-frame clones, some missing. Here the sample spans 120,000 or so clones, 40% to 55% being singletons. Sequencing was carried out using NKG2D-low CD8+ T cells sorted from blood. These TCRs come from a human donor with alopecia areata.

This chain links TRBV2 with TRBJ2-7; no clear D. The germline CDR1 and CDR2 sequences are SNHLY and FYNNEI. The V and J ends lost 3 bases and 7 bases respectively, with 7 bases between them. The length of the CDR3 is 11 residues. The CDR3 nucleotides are TGTGCCAGCAGTGAGAACCCGGAGCAGTACTTC. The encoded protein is CASSENPEQYF.

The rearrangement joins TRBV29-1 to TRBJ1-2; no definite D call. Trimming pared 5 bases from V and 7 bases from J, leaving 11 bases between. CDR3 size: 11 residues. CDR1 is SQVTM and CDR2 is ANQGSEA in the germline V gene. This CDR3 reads CSVPGAGGYTF. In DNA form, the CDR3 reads TGCAGCGTTCCGGGCGCGGGTGGCTACACCTTC.

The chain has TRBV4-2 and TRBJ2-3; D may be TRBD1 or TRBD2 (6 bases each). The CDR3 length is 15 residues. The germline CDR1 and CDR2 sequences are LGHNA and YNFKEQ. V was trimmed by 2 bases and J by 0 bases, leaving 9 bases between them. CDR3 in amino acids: CASSQIGGSTDTQYF. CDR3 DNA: TGTGCCAGCAGCCAAATAGGGGGGAGCACAGATACGCAGTATTTT.

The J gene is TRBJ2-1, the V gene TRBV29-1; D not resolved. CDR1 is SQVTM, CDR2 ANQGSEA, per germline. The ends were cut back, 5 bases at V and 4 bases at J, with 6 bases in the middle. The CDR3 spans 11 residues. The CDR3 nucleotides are TGCAGCGTTAGGATTTACAATGAGCAGTTCTTC. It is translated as CSVRIYNEQFF.

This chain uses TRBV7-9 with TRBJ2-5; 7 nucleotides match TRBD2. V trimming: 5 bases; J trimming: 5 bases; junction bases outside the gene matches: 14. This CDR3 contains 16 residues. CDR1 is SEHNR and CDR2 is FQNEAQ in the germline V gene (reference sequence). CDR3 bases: TGTGCCAGCAGCCCCCAGCGGGGAAAGGATCAGGAGACCCAGTACTTC. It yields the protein CASSPQRGKDQETQYF.

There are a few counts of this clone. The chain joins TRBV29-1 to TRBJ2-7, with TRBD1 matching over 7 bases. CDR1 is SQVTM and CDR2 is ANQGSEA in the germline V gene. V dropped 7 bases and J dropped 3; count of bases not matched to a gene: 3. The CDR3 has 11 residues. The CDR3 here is CSAGTVYEQYF. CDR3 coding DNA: TGCAGCGCCGGGACAGTCTACGAGCAGTACTTC.

CDR3 nucleotide sequence: TGTGCCAGCAGCGTGACCGGGGGCGGGGAGCTGTTTTTT. It encodes CASSVTGGGELFF. The chain has TRBV9 and TRBJ2-2, with a tentative D call TRBD2 (6 bases). V was cut by 2 bases and J by 7 bases, with 9 bases left in between. The CDR3 runs 13 residues. Germline loops: CDR1 SGDLS, CDR2 YYNGEE.

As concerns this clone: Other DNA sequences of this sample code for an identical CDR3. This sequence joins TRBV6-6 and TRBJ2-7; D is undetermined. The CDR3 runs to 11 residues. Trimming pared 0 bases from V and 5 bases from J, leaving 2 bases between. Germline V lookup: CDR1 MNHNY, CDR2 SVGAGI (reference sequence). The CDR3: CASSYSHEQYF. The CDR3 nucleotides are TGTGCCAGCAGTTACTCTCACGAGCAGTACTTC.

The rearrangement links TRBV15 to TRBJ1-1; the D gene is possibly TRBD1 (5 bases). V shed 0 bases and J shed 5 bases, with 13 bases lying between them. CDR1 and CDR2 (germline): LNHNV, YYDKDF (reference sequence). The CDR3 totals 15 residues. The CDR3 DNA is TGTGCCACCAGCAGAGATCGGGGCAGGGAGACTGAAGCTTTCTTT. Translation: CATSRDRGRETEAFF. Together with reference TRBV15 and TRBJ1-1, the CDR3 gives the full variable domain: DAMVIQNPRYQVTQFGKPVTLSCSQTLNHNVMYWYQQKSSQAPKLLFHYYDKDFNNEADTPDNFQSRRPNTSFCFLDIRSPGLGDTAMYLCATSRDRGRETEAFFGQGTRLTVV.

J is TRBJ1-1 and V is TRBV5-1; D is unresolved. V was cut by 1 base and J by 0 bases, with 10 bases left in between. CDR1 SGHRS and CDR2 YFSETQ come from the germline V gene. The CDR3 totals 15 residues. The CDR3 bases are TGCGCCAGCAGCTTGAAGTTGGGAATGAACACTGAAGCTTTCTTT. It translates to CASSLKLGMNTEAFF. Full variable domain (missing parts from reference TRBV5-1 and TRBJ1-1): KAGVTQTPRYLIKTRGQQVTLSCSPISGHRSVSWYQQTPGQGLQFLFEYFSETQRNKGNFPGRFSGRQFSNSRSEMNVSTLELGDSALYLCASSLKLGMNTEAFFGQGTRLTVV.

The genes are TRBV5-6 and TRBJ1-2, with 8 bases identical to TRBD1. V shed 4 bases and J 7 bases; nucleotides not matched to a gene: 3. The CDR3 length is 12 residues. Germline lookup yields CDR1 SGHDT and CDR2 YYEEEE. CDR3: CASSAGTGGYTF. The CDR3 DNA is TGTGCCAGCAGCGCCGGGACAGGTGGCTACACCTTC.

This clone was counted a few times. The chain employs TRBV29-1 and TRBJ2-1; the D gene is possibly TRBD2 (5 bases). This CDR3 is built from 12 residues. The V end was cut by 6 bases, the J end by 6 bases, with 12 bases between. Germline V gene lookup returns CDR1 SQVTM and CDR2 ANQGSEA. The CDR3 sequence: CSVERVFNEQFF. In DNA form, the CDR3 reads TGCAGCGTGGAGAGGGTATTCAATGAGCAGTTCTTC.

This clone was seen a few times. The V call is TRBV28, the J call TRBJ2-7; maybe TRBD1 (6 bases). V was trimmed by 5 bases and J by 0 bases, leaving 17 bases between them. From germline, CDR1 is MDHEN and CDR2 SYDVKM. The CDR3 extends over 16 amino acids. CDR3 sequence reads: CASSTNWDNPSYEQYF. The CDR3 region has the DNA TGTGCCAGCAGTACAAACTGGGACAACCCCTCCTACGAGCAGTACTTC. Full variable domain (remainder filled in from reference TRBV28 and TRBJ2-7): DVKVTQSSRYLVKRTGEKVFLECVQDMDHENMFWYRQDPGLGLRLIYFSYDVKMKEKGDIPEGYSVSREKKERFSLILESASTNQTSMYLCASSTNWDNPSYEQYFGPGTRLTVT.

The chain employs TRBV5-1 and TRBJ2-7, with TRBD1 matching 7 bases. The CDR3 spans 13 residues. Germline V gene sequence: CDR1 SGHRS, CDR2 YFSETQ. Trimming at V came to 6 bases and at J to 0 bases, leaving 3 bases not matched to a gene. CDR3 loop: CASNRDSSYEQYF. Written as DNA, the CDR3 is TGCGCCAGCAACCGGGACAGCTCCTACGAGCAGTACTTC.

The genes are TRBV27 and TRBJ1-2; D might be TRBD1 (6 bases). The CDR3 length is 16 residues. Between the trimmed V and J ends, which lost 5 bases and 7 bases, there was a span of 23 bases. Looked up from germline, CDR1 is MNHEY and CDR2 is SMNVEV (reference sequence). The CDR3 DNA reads TGTGCCAGCAGTAACCTCGCAGGGGACCCCGGGGCTGGCTACACCTTC. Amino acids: CASSNLAGDPGAGYTF.

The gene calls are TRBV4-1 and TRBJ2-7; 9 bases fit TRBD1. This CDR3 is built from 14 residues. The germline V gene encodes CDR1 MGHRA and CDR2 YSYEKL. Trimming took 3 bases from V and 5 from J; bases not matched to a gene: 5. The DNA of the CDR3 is TGCGCCAGCAGCCAGAGGGGACAGGGTGACGAGCAGTACTTC. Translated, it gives CASSQRGQGDEQYF.

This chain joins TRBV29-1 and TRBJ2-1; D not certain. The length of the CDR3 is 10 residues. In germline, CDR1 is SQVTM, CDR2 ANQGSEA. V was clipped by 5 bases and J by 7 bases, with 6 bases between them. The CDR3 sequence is CSVYANEQFF. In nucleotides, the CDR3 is TGCAGCGTTTATGCGAATGAGCAGTTCTTC.

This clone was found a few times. The CDR3 is CASSRNRDGYTF. DNA for the CDR3: TGCGCCAGCAGCCGGAACCGGGATGGCTACACCTTC. The rearrangement joins TRBV5-1 to TRBJ1-2, with unresolved D. This CDR3 is built from 12 residues. Trimming removed 4 bases from V and 6 bases from J, with 10 bases in between. Germline V gene sequence: CDR1 SGHRS, CDR2 YFSETQ.

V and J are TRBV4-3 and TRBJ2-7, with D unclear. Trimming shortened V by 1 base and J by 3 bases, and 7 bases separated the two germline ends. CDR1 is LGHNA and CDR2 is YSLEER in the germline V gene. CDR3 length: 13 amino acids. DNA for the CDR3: TGCGCCAGCAGCCAAGCTAAGGGCTACGAGCAGTACTTC. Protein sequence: CASSQAKGYEQYF.

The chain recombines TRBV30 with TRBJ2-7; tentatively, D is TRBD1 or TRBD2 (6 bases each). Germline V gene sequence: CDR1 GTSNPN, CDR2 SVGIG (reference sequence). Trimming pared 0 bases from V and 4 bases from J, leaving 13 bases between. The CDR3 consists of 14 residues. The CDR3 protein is CAWSVLGGSYEQYF. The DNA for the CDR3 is TGTGCCTGGAGTGTATTAGGGGGGTCGTACGAGCAGTACTTC.

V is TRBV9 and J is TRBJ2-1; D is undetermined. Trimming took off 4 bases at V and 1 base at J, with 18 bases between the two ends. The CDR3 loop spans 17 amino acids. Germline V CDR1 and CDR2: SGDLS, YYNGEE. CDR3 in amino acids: CASSLGYGGSSYNEQFF. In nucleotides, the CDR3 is TGTGCCAGCAGCTTAGGGTATGGCGGATCATCCTACAATGAGCAGTTCTTC.

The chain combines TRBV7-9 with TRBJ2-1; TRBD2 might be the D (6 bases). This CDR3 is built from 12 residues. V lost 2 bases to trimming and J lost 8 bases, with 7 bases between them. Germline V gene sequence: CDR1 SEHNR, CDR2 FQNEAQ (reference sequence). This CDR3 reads CASSLTSHEQFF. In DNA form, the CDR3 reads TGTGCCAGCAGCTTAACTAGCCATGAGCAGTTCTTC.

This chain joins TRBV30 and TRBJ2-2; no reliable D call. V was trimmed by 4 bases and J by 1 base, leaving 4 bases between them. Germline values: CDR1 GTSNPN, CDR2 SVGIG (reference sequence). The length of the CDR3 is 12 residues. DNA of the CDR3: TGTGCCTGGATGGGGAACACCGGGGAGCTGTTTTTT. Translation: CAWMGNTGELFF.

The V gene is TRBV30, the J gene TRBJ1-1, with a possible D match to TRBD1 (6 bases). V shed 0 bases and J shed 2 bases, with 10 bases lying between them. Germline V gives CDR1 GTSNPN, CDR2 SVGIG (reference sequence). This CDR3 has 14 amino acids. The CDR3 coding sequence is TGTGCCTGGAGTGTTTCACAGGGAAACACTGAAGCTTTCTTT. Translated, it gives CAWSVSQGNTEAFF. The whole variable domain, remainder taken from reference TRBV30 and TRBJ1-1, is SQTIHQWPATLVQPVGSPLSLECTVEGTSNPNLYWYRQAAGRGLQLLFYSVGIGQISSEVPQNLSASRPQDRQFILSSKKLLLSDSGFYLCAWSVSQGNTEAFFGQGTRLTVV.

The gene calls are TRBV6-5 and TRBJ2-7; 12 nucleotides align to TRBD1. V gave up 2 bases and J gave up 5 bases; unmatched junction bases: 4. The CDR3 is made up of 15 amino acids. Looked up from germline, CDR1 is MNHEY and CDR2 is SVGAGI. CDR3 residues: CASSYLGTGGNEQYF. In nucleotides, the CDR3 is TGTGCCAGCAGTTACCTCGGGACAGGGGGCAACGAGCAGTACTTC.

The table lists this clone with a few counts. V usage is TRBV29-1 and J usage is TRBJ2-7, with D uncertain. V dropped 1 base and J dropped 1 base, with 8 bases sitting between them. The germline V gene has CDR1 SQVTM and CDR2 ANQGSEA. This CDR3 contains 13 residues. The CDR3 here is CSVEGVPSYEQYF. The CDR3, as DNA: TGCAGCGTTGAAGGGGTTCCTTCCTACGAGCAGTACTTC.